This T cell receptor beta chain is drawn from a study of PD-1 blockade in classical Hodgkin lymphoma. General study results and limits: Significantly greater TCR diversity emerged by C4D1 in CD4+ cells but not CD8+ cells. Patients who initiated nivolumab within 1 year of ASCT were excluded.

On this clone itself: The antigen is unknown.

Here immunoSEQ multiplex PCR was the method, and the copy in TCRdb shows in-frame clones only, minus some. The sample lists about 21,000 clones; around 79% were seen once. The germline V gene has CDR1 LNHDA and CDR2 SQIVND (reference sequence). CDR3 length: 14 amino acids. Trimming stripped 5 bases from V and 0 bases from J, with 11 bases between. This sample's time point: cycle 4 day 1 (C4D1), after more than 5 weeks of nivolumab. No patient escaped relapse after autologous stem cell transplantation, and brentuximab vedotin exposure varied. Classification of best responses gave complete response, partial response or progressive disease.

This sample comprised peripheral blood mononuclear cells (PBMCs), obtained before the fourth cycle of nivolumab. The sequence was obtained from a human donor with classical Hodgkin lymphoma. The chain joins TRBV19 to TRBJ2-7; tentatively, D is TRBD2 (6 bases). The CDR3 loop is CASSPAGNSYEQYF. CDR3 nucleotide sequence: TGTGCCAGTAGTCCAGCGGGCAACTCCTACGAGCAGTACTTC.